Below, one T cell receptor (beta chain) is given with its context. Its antigen is not known. With random hexamers, about 0.5 to 1 ug RNA was reverse transcribed. TCRdb reprocessed the immunoSEQ multiplex PCR reads with MiXCR, giving one entry per CDR3 protein. The table has tens of thousands of distinct CDR3 sequences, about 96% seen once. These data are taken from a study of CD8 T cells in Susac syndrome. This CDR3 is built from 13 residues. Germline-derived CDR1 and CDR2 are LGHDT and YNNKEL (reference sequence). Trimming took off 0 bases at V and 6 bases at J, with 8 bases between the two ends. Study-level results: Five or six Susac-specific public clones appeared in CD8+ TEMRA repertoires, and sixteen in total CD8+ repertoires.

Peripheral blood CD8+ and CD4+ T cells were profiled by TCR beta sequencing. TEMRA cells were enriched by FACS, while CD8+ and CD4+ T cells were obtained through a negative isolation that was performed magnetically. The receptor was derived from a human donor with Susac syndrome. The chain employs TRBV3-1 and TRBJ1-2, with D uncertain. Sequencing was performed on CD8+ T cells from PBMCs. The CDR3 bases are TGTGCCAGCAGCCAAGAATTGGTCGATGGCTACACCTTC. It specifies CASSQELVDGYTF.